This passage covers 30 T cell receptor beta chains from one sample sequenced in a study of blood T cells in healthy people across ages. Alongside a J-beta primer mix, a sample-barcoded 5' primer served in a second PCR lasting 7 to 11 cycles. TCRdb passed the 5' RACE reads through MiXCR, listing each CDR3 protein once. The table lists around 800,000 distinct CDR3 sequences, around 68% of them singletons, with 25% to 35% in the top ten. The sample consisted of blood. The receptors were sampled from a man between 25 and 39 years old in good health.

The rearrangement joins TRBV7-9 to TRBJ2-7; possible D gene TRBD1, 5 bases. The CDR3 has 14 residues. Per germline, CDR1 SEHNR and CDR2 FQNEAQ (reference sequence). V lost 3 bases to trimming and J lost 4 bases, with 13 bases between them. This CDR3 reads CASSFGQGEYEQYF. CDR3 DNA sequence: TGTGCCAGCAGCTTTGGGCAGGGTGAATACGAGCAGTACTTC.

This clonotype has only one observation. The chain has TRBV7-2 and TRBJ1-5; 7 bases are a match to TRBD1. In germline, CDR1 is SGHTA, CDR2 FQGNSA. Germline trimming cut 4 bases from V and 7 bases from J; bases unmatched to any gene: 10. This CDR3 has 15 residues. The CDR3 DNA reads TGTGCCAGCAGCTCGGCCAGGGGGAACGGCCAGCCCCAGCATTTT. Protein sequence: CASSSARGNGQPQHF.

The rearrangement links TRBV29-1 to TRBJ2-3, with a weak D call TRBD2 (6 bases). Germline V gives CDR1 SQVTM, CDR2 ANQGSEA. V gave up 2 bases and J gave up 3 bases, with 9 bases separating them. This CDR3 has 13 residues. CDR3 protein: CSVERRGTDTQYF. CDR3 nucleotides: TGCAGCGTTGAAAGGAGGGGAACAGATACGCAGTATTTT.

This clonotype was seen a handful of times. The chain carries TRBV7-3 and TRBJ2-4; TRBD1 aligns across 7 bases. V lost 5 bases and J lost 13; bases outside the gene matches: 20. Germline CDR1 and CDR2: SGHTA and FQGTGA. The CDR3 has 16 amino acids. CDR3 loop: CASSPMGDSAVLKQYF. CDR3 in DNA: TGTGCCAGCAGCCCGATGGGGGACAGCGCCGTTTTAAAGCAGTACTTC.

This clonotype was found once. The chain has TRBV2 and TRBJ1-2, with a possible D match to TRBD1 (5 bases). Germline values: CDR1 SNHLY, CDR2 FYNNEI. V gave up 4 bases and J gave up 2 bases, with 8 bases separating them. The CDR3 is 13 residues long. CDR3 residues: CASSAAGNYGYTF. For the CDR3, the DNA is TGTGCCAGCAGTGCGGCAGGGAACTATGGCTACACCTTC.

This clonotype was observed a handful of times. The chain employs TRBV11-2 and TRBJ2-5; D remains unclear. The V gene's germline CDR1 is SGHAT and CDR2 FQNNGV. V was pared by 4 bases and J by 7 bases, with 19 bases between. This CDR3 has 15 residues. The CDR3 loop is CASSSRTASLGTQYF. CDR3 nucleotide sequence: TGTGCCAGCAGCTCACGGACGGCATCTTTAGGGACCCAGTACTTC.

The chain is built from TRBV20-1 and TRBJ2-1; 13 bases align to TRBD2. The length of the CDR3 is 15 residues. CDR1 is DFQATT and CDR2 is SNEGSKA in the germline V gene (reference sequence). V was pared by 3 bases and J by 5 bases, with 4 bases of the junction left unmatched. In DNA form, the CDR3 reads TGCAGTGCTAGTTGGACTAGCGGGGGTCACAATGAGCAGTTCTTC. Translating gives CSASWTSGGHNEQFF.

The chain carries TRBV5-1 and TRBJ2-5, with TRBD2 matching 13 bases. After removal of 1 base from V and 5 bases from J, the junction contained 11 bases not matched to a gene. This CDR3 contains 18 residues. The germline V gene encodes CDR1 SGHRS and CDR2 YFSETQ. The CDR3 spells CASSLLGLAGLTGETQYF. CDR3 nucleotide sequence: TGCGCCAGCAGCTTGTTGGGACTAGCGGGGCTCACTGGGGAGACCCAGTACTTC. Combining the CDR3 with reference TRBV5-1 and TRBJ2-5 gives the whole variable domain KAGVTQTPRYLIKTRGQQVTLSCSPISGHRSVSWYQQTPGQGLQFLFEYFSETQRNKGNFPGRFSGRQFSNSRSEMNVSTLELGDSALYLCASSLLGLAGLTGETQYFGPGTRLLVL.

The chain carries TRBV7-3 and TRBJ2-5; no definite D call. The germline gives CDR1 SGHTA, CDR2 FQGTGA. Trimming shortened V by 5 bases and J by 0 bases, and 10 bases separated the two germline ends. The CDR3 runs to 14 residues. The CDR3 DNA reads as TGTGCCAGCAGCCCGTCAGCGTACCAAGAGACCCAGTACTTC. Translating it yields CASSPSAYQETQYF.

This CDR3 is CASSHLGTGSIMGTQYF. In nucleotides, the CDR3 is TGTGCCAGCAGCCATCTTGGGACAGGGTCTATCATGGGGACCCAGTACTTC. The gene calls are TRBV3-1 and TRBJ2-7, with 9 positions matching TRBD1. The J call is in doubt because the DNA end fits TRBJ2-5 better. The CDR3 spans 17 residues. Germline CDR1 reads LGHDT; CDR2 reads YNNKEL (reference sequence).

This sequence joins TRBV9 and TRBJ1-2, with TRBD1 matching over 7 bases. This CDR3 has 15 residues. The ends lost 4 bases at V and 3 bases at J; junction bases unmatched: 9. CDR1 and CDR2 from the germline V gene are SGDLS and YYNGEE. The CDR3 DNA reads as TGTGCCAGCAGCCCCGAAGGCAGGGGGGACTATGGCTACACCTTC. Translated: CASSPEGRGDYGYTF.

CDR3 sequence reads: CASSQDIVGTSSEQFF. The CDR3 region has the DNA TGCGCCAGCAGCCAAGATATAGTTGGGACTAGCAGTGAGCAGTTCTTC. This chain links TRBV4-3 with TRBJ2-1; 9 bases match TRBD2. The CDR3 has 16 amino acids. With 0 bases clipped from V and 9 bases from J, the junction kept 9 bases outside the gene matches. Germline CDR1 is LGHNA and CDR2 is YSLEER.

The rearrangement uses TRBV9 and TRBJ1-2; 9 bases agree with TRBD1. V was clipped by 3 bases and J by 4 bases; unmatched bases: 10. The CDR3 covers 16 residues. In germline, CDR1 is SGDLS, CDR2 YYNGEE. CDR3 nucleotide sequence: TGTGCCAGCAGCGCCTCCCCCCGGGACAGGGTCTATGGCTACACCTTC. Translation: CASSASPRDRVYGYTF.

V gene TRBV15 combines with J gene TRBJ2-1, with 8 bases aligning to TRBD2. Trimming took 1 base from V and 0 from J; bases not matched to a gene: 2. The CDR3 extends over 16 amino acids. Germline V gene sequence: CDR1 LNHNV, CDR2 YYDKDF (reference sequence). In DNA form, the CDR3 reads TGTGCCACCAGCAGAGGAGGGACTAGCTCCTACAATGAGCAGTTCTTC. As protein: CATSRGGTSSYNEQFF.

The chain couples TRBV6-2 or TRBV6-3 to TRBJ2-4; D might be TRBD1 or TRBD2, each matching 5 bases. Germline V gene data show CDR1 as MNHEY and CDR2 as SVGEGT. With 7 bases removed from V and 7 bases from J, the gap between germline ends came to 14 bases. The CDR3 is made up of 13 amino acids. The CDR3 sequence is CASTRGSGNIQYF. As DNA, the CDR3 is TGTGCCAGCACCCGGGGCAGTGGTAACATTCAGTACTTC.

The J gene is TRBJ2-1, the V gene TRBV20-1; D remains ambiguous. CDR3 length: 13 residues. The germline V gene encodes CDR1 DFQATT and CDR2 SNEGSKA (reference sequence). The V and J ends lost 0 bases and 4 bases respectively, with 7 bases between them. DNA of the CDR3: TGCAGTGCTAGAGACGGGTATTACAATGAGCAGTTCTTC. It translates to CSARDGYYNEQFF.

This chain links TRBV9 with TRBJ2-4, with TRBD1 matching 7 bases. Trimming removed 4 bases from V and 9 bases from J; junction bases left unmatched: 13. The CDR3 totals 15 residues. Germline V gene sequence: CDR1 SGDLS, CDR2 YYNGEE. The CDR3 DNA sequence: TGTGCCAGCAGCCCTGCCGAAGGGGGCAGGAGCATTCAGTACTTC. This translates into CASSPAEGGRSIQYF.

About this clonotype itself: This clone may be a read error of a much larger clone one base away. The gene calls are TRBV7-9 and TRBJ2-1; no clear D. This CDR3 region has 13 residues. Germline CDR1 SEHNR, CDR2 FQNEAQ (reference sequence). V was shortened by 4 bases and J by 4 bases, with 8 bases between the two germline ends. This CDR3 is CASSSSVYNEQFF. Here the CDR3 DNA reads TGTGCCAGCAGCTCATCCGTTTACAATGAGCAGTTCTTC.

The chain employs TRBV4-3 and TRBJ2-5; D is uncertain. CDR1 and CDR2 from the germline V gene are LGHNA and YSLEER. The CDR3 is made up of 13 amino acids. Trimming took off 1 base at V and 4 bases at J, with 7 bases between the two ends. CDR3 sequence (DNA): TGCGCCAGCAGCCAAGCCCGAGGAGAGACCCAGTACTTC. Encoded protein: CASSQARGETQYF.

There are a few counts of this clonotype. The genes are TRBV11-2 and TRBJ2-4; the D is unclear. The last part of the DNA fits TRBJ2-7 better; the J call may be wrong. CDR3 size: 11 residues. CDR1 is SGHAT, CDR2 FQNNGV, per germline. The CDR3 loop is CASSLQHEQYF. The CDR3 DNA reads TGTGCCAGCAGCTTACAGCACGAGCAGTACTTC.

V is TRBV7-2 and J is TRBJ1-2, with D possibly matching TRBD1 (5 bases). V was shortened by 6 bases and J by 3 bases, with 17 bases between the two germline ends. Germline V gene lookup returns CDR1 SGHTA and CDR2 FQGNSA. The CDR3 runs to 15 residues. CDR3 protein: CASSRLQGGDYGYTF. The CDR3 DNA reads as TGTGCCAGCAGTCGTCTTCAGGGTGGGGACTATGGCTACACCTTC.

The chain has TRBV6-1 and TRBJ1-5; 7 nucleotides line up with TRBD1. The CDR3 length is 16 residues. CDR1 and CDR2 (germline): MNHNS, SASEGT. J lost 0 bases, V lost 2 bases, and 4 bases had no gene match. This CDR3 reads CASSEPTGFSNQPQHF. CDR3 DNA sequence: TGTGCCAGCAGTGAACCGACAGGGTTTAGCAATCAGCCCCAGCATTTT.

This clonotype was observed a handful of times. The rearrangement links TRBV5-1 to TRBJ2-7; the match to TRBD1 covers 8 bases. From germline, CDR1 is SGHRS and CDR2 YFSETQ. J lost 5 bases, V lost 2 bases, and 12 bases had no gene match. The CDR3 loop spans 16 amino acids. The CDR3 is CASSLSPGQGFHEQYF. The CDR3 coding sequence is TGCGCCAGCAGCTTATCTCCCGGACAGGGATTCCACGAGCAGTACTTC.

V gene TRBV12-3 or TRBV12-4 combines with J gene TRBJ1-2; D is undetermined. V gave up 2 bases and J gave up 7 bases, with 2 bases separating them. This CDR3 comprises 10 residues. The CDR3 is CASSLRGYTF. The CDR3 coding sequence is TGTGCCAGCAGTTTACGTGGCTACACCTTC.

The gene calls are TRBV28 and TRBJ2-3; maybe TRBD2 (5 bases). Trimming cost V 5 bases and J 5 bases, with 23 bases left between them. Germline V gene lookup returns CDR1 MDHEN and CDR2 SYDVKM. The CDR3 is made up of 17 amino acids. The CDR3, as DNA: TGTGCCAGCAGTACCCACGAGCGGAACACCCTTTTAGATACGCAGTATTTT. Encoded protein: CASSTHERNTLLDTQYF.

The genes are TRBV4-3 and TRBJ1-2, with TRBD1 identical over 8 bases. The CDR3 runs 16 residues. Germline V lookup: CDR1 LGHNA, CDR2 YSLEER. V shed 4 bases, J shed 6 bases, and the junction held 13 bases outside the gene matches. The CDR3 is CASSPFGTGNTHGYTF. In nucleotides, the CDR3 is TGCGCCAGCAGCCCGTTCGGGACAGGCAATACCCATGGCTACACCTTC.

The CDR3 reads CASSLDGRGRYEQYF. CDR3 in DNA: TGTGCCAGCAGCTTGGACGGCAGGGGCAGGTACGAGCAGTACTTC. The V and J genes are TRBV7-2 and TRBJ2-7; weak D call: TRBD1 (6 bases). V was trimmed by 3 bases and J by 4 bases, leaving 16 bases between them. CDR1 SGHTA and CDR2 FQGNSA come from the germline V gene. The CDR3 covers 15 residues.

Notes on this clonotype: One base away lies a much larger clone, so this may be a sequencing read error. The chain uses TRBV25-1 and TRBJ2-1, with 9 bases aligning to TRBD1. CDR1 and CDR2 from the germline V gene are MGHDK and SYGVNS. The CDR3 sequence is 15 residues long. The V gene end was trimmed by 4 bases and the J gene end by 6 bases; junction bases not matched to a gene: 7. The CDR3: CASSVSDRGVNEQFF. DNA of the CDR3: TGTGCCAGCAGTGTATCCGACAGGGGGGTCAATGAGCAGTTCTTC.

This clonotype has just a few counts. The chain recombines TRBV29-1 with TRBJ2-1, with TRBD1 matching over 7 bases. With V trimmed by 2 bases and J by 0 bases, 4 bases remained unmatched. CDR1 and CDR2 (germline): SQVTM, ANQGSEA. The CDR3 spans 15 residues. The CDR3: CSVETGTDSYNEQFF. In DNA, the CDR3 is TGCAGCGTTGAAACCGGGACAGACTCCTACAATGAGCAGTTCTTC.

The gene calls are TRBV20-1 and TRBJ2-1; a possible D gene is TRBD2 (6 bases). CDR3 length equals 12 residues. V was shortened by 3 bases and J by 7 bases, with 10 bases between the two germline ends. Germline V gene data show CDR1 as DFQATT and CDR2 as SNEGSKA (reference sequence). The CDR3 loop reads CSAREGRNEQFF. CDR3 bases: TGCAGTGCTAGGGAGGGGCGGAATGAGCAGTTCTTC.